This is a list of T cell receptor beta chains from one sample in a study of technical replicates of blood from several donors. Clones were read by immunoSEQ multiplex PCR, and TCRdb kept only the in-frame ones, dropping some. There are more than 90,000 clones in the sample; 96% occur only once, and approximately 0.2% lies in the top ten. The sample consisted of T cells isolated from PBMCs. The source is a human donor in good health. CDR3s include the opening cysteine and the closing phenylalanine or tryptophan. A D gene is named only where the DNA matches it firmly. Expanded clones are given a class, and other clones once, few, many or no size at all.

d_gene: TRBD2
j_gene: TRBJ2-1
v_gene: TRBV27
abundance: NA
CDR3nt: TGTGCCAGCAGTCAGACTAGCGGACTATACAATGAGCAGTTCTTC
CDR3aa: CASSQTSGLYNEQFF

d_gene: TRBD1
j_gene: TRBJ2-1
v_gene: TRBV4-1
abundance: NA
CDR3nt: TGCGCCAGCAGCCACCCGACAGGGGATGAGCAGTTCTTC
CDR3aa: CASSHPTGDEQFF

d_gene: NA
j_gene: TRBJ2-3
v_gene: TRBV6-5
abundance: NA
CDR3nt: TGTGCCAGCAGTTTACGAGGTGATACGCAGTATTTT
CDR3aa: CASSLRGDTQYF

d_gene: NA
j_gene: TRBJ2-2
v_gene: TRBV7-6
abundance: NA
CDR3nt: TGTGCCAGCAGCTTAAGGGGCGGCAGGGAGCTGTTTTTT
CDR3aa: CASSLRGGRELFF

d_gene: TRBD1
j_gene: TRBJ1-1
v_gene: TRBV12-5
abundance: once
CDR3nt: TGTGCTAGTGACAACAGGGGGCGAGGTAATTACACTGAAGCTTTCTTT
CDR3aa: CASDNRGRGNYTEAFF

d_gene: NA
j_gene: TRBJ1-1
v_gene: TRBV15
abundance: NA
CDR3nt: TGTGCCACCAGCAGAGTTGAGGATACGGAAGCTTTCTTT
CDR3aa: CATSRVEDTEAFF

d_gene: TRBD2
j_gene: TRBJ2-2
v_gene: TRBV6-5
abundance: NA
CDR3nt: TGTGCCAGCAGTTACGGGGGGGTTCTCACCGGGGAGCTGTTTTTT
CDR3aa: CASSYGGVLTGELFF

d_gene: TRBD2
j_gene: TRBJ2-1
v_gene: TRBV9
abundance: NA
CDR3nt: TGTGCCAGCAGCGTCTTGATAACTAGCGGGGACTACAATGAGCAGTTCTTC
CDR3aa: CASSVLITSGDYNEQFF

d_gene: TRBD1
j_gene: TRBJ1-6
v_gene: TRBV30
abundance: NA
CDR3nt: TGTGCCTGGAGCCGGGACAGGGGAGGATCACCCCTCCACTTT
CDR3aa: CAWSRDRGGSPLHF

d_gene: TRBD1
j_gene: TRBJ1-2
v_gene: TRBV27
abundance: NA
CDR3nt: TGTGCCAGCAGTTCCCTGATATTAGGACAGGGAAGGGCGTACTATGGCTACACCTTC
CDR3aa: CASSSLILGQGRAYYGYTF

d_gene: NA
j_gene: TRBJ2-7
v_gene: TRBV2
abundance: NA
CDR3nt: TGTGCCAGCAGGCGCGGATCCTACGAGCAGTACTTC
CDR3aa: CASRRGSYEQYF

d_gene: NA
j_gene: TRBJ2-3
v_gene: TRBV11-1
abundance: NA
CDR3nt: TGTGCCAGCAGCCGAGTCGCAGATACGCAGTATTTT
CDR3aa: CASSRVADTQYF

d_gene: TRBD1
j_gene: TRBJ2-6
v_gene: TRBV2
abundance: NA
CDR3nt: TGTGCCAGCAGTCCAGGGGGCTCGGGTTCCGGGGCCAACGTCCTGACTTTC
CDR3aa: CASSPGGSGSGANVLTF

d_gene: NA
j_gene: TRBJ2-2
v_gene: TRBV4-1
abundance: NA
CDR3nt: TGCGCCAGCAGCCCTCCAGGGTTTGAGAACACCGGGGAGCTGTTTTTT
CDR3aa: CASSPPGFENTGELFF

d_gene: TRBD1
j_gene: TRBJ2-7
v_gene: TRBV5-1
abundance: few
CDR3nt: TGCGCCAGCAGCTCCGGACAGGGCGCAACCTACGAGCAGTACTTC
CDR3aa: CASSSGQGATYEQYF

d_gene: NA
j_gene: TRBJ1-4
v_gene: TRBV14
abundance: NA
CDR3nt: TGTGCCAGCAGCCCTAGGACAGTGGGGGAAAAACTGTTTTTT
CDR3aa: CASSPRTVGEKLFF

d_gene: TRBD2
j_gene: TRBJ2-1
v_gene: TRBV28
abundance: NA
CDR3nt: TGTGCCAGCAGATCCTTTCCGGGACTAGCGGGAGACTACAATGAGCAGTTCTTC
CDR3aa: CASRSFPGLAGDYNEQFF

d_gene: NA
j_gene: TRBJ2-2
v_gene: TRBV25-1
abundance: NA
CDR3nt: TGTGCCAGCGACGGGGATAACACCGGGGAGCTGTTTTTT
CDR3aa: CASDGDNTGELFF

d_gene: TRBD2
j_gene: TRBJ2-7
v_gene: TRBV5-1
abundance: NA
CDR3nt: TGCGCCAGCAGCTTGGGGACTAGCGGATCCTACGAGCAGTACTTC
CDR3aa: CASSLGTSGSYEQYF

d_gene: TRBD1
j_gene: TRBJ2-5
v_gene: TRBV28
abundance: NA
CDR3nt: TGTGCCAGCAGAGTTTACAGGCGCCGGGACAGGGCCTATGACCCTCAAGAGACCCAGTACTTC
CDR3aa: CASRVYRRRDRAYDPQETQYF

d_gene: NA
j_gene: TRBJ2-3
v_gene: TRBV7-2
abundance: NA
CDR3nt: TGTGCCAGCAGCTTACGAGGTAGATACACAGATACGCAGTATTTT
CDR3aa: CASSLRGRYTDTQYF

d_gene: TRBD1
j_gene: TRBJ1-1
v_gene: TRBV19
abundance: NA
CDR3nt: TGTGCCGTCCGGACAGGGCAGAACACTGAAGCTTTCTTT
CDR3aa: CAVRTGQNTEAFF

d_gene: NA
j_gene: TRBJ1-2
v_gene: TRBV19
abundance: NA
CDR3nt: TGTGCCAGTAGTATAACGGTAGACGGAGCTAACTATGGCTACACCTTC
CDR3aa: CASSITVDGANYGYTF

d_gene: TRBD1
j_gene: TRBJ1-6
v_gene: TRBV19
abundance: NA
CDR3nt: TGTGCCAGTAGTTCCCGGGACAGGGGTTCACCCCTCCACTTT
CDR3aa: CASSSRDRGSPLHF

d_gene: TRBD1
j_gene: TRBJ2-3
v_gene: TRBV19
abundance: NA
CDR3nt: TGTGCCAGTACCGACGGACAGGGACCAGATACGCAGTATTTT
CDR3aa: CASTDGQGPDTQYF

d_gene: TRBD2
j_gene: TRBJ2-4
v_gene: TRBV5-8
abundance: NA
CDR3nt: TGTGCCAGCAGCTTTGTGGGGACTAGCGGGGGAGGAGGCATTCAGTACTTC
CDR3aa: CASSFVGTSGGGGIQYF

d_gene: NA
j_gene: TRBJ1-1
v_gene: TRBV19
abundance: NA
CDR3nt: TGTGCCAGTAGTCCTAGTGACAGGCTGATGAACACTGAAGCTTTCTTT
CDR3aa: CASSPSDRLMNTEAFF

d_gene: NA
j_gene: TRBJ2-5
v_gene: TRBV21-1
abundance: NA
CDR3nt: TGTGCCAGCAGGCCGGGACAGCTAACCATACAGGGGGAAGAGACCCAGTACTTC
CDR3aa: CASRPGQLTIQGEETQYF

d_gene: TRBD1
j_gene: TRBJ2-7
v_gene: TRBV19
abundance: NA
CDR3nt: TGTGCCAGTAGCCAAACAGGGGGAAGTATACGCGAGCAGTACTTC
CDR3aa: CASSQTGGSIREQYF